This passage covers 20 T cell receptor beta chains from one sample sequenced in a study of T cell repertoires in ileal Crohn's disease (dated by TCRdb to 2018 to 2020). Preparation of the library involved the immunoSEQ multiplex PCR assay. TCRdb's version of the immuneACCESS table is confined to in-frame rearrangements and falls short of the full clone set. An unresolved V gene accounts for under half of the shortfall where checked; the remainder is of unknown origin. A total of approximately 6,700 clones appear in this sample, about 78% of them only once. Roughly 43% of the sample rests with the top ten. Sample time point, as interpreted from the label and publication: proximal margin of the surgical specimen (macroscopically non-inflamed). The sample comprised ileal tissue. These TCRs come from an adult with Crohn's disease.

CDR3 bases: TGTGCCAGCAGCCAAGTAGGCGGGGCCTACACTGAAGCTTTCTTT. Translation: CASSQVGGAYTEAFF. This chain uses TRBV4-2 with TRBJ1-1; D is possibly TRBD1 (5 bases). Germline CDR1 is LGHNA and CDR2 is YNFKEQ. V shed 1 base and J shed 3 bases, with 12 bases lying between them. The CDR3 spans 15 residues.

This chain uses TRBV30 with TRBJ1-5, with a possible D match to TRBD1 (6 bases). This CDR3 is 14 amino acids long. Trimming stripped 3 bases from V and 7 bases from J, with 16 bases between. Per the germline V gene, CDR1 is GTSNPN and CDR2 is SVGIG (reference sequence). The CDR3 nucleotides read TGTGCCTGGAGCTCCTCGGGCAGGGGCCAGCCCCAGCATTTT. It encodes CAWSSSGRGQPQHF.

This clone was picked up a small number of times. The genes are TRBV5-1 and TRBJ1-1; 8 bases fit TRBD1. V lost 0 bases and J lost 4; bases outside the gene matches: 5. The germline CDR1 and CDR2 sequences are SGHRS and YFSETQ. The CDR3 has 15 residues. DNA for the CDR3: TGCGCCAGCAGCTTGGCCCGCAGGGGGCTCACTGAAGCTTTCTTT. Protein product: CASSLARRGLTEAFF.

V and J are TRBV7-2 and TRBJ2-3; a possible D gene is TRBD2 (5 bases). V was cut by 2 bases and J by 4 bases, with 16 bases left in between. The CDR3 extends over 16 amino acids. In germline, CDR1 is SGHTA, CDR2 FQGNSA. CDR3 nucleotide sequence: TGTGCCAGCAGCTTATATTTGCGGGCAAGGGCAGATACGCAGTATTTT. Translation: CASSLYLRARADTQYF.

By sample share, this clone is medium-sized. This chain links TRBV7-2 with TRBJ2-2, with 10 positions matching TRBD2. Germline V lookup: CDR1 SGHTA, CDR2 FQGNSA. The CDR3 length is 15 residues. Germline trimming cut 2 bases from V and 13 bases from J; bases unmatched to any gene: 10. As DNA, the CDR3 is TGTGCCAGCAGCTTAACTCTAGCGGGAGCTGGTGGGCTGTTTTTT. This translates into CASSLTLAGAGGLFF.

The chain recombines TRBV14 with TRBJ1-4; D unclear. This CDR3 contains 15 residues. Trimming removed 1 base from V and 8 bases from J, with 14 bases in between. Looked up from germline, CDR1 is SGHDN and CDR2 is FVKESK. This chain's CDR3 is CASSQGFRWGEKLFF. In nucleotides, the CDR3 is TGTGCCAGCAGCCAAGGGTTCAGGTGGGGAGAAAAACTGTTTTTT.

This chain links TRBV19 with TRBJ2-7, with D possibly being TRBD1 (6 bases). Trimming cost V 5 bases and J 2 bases, with 13 bases left between them. CDR1 is LNHDA and CDR2 is SQIVND in the germline V gene (reference sequence). The length of the CDR3 is 14 residues. The CDR3 DNA reads TGTGCCAGTAGTGCCCAGACAGGTACCTACGAGCAGTACTTC. Protein: CASSAQTGTYEQYF. Supplemented by reference TRBV19 and TRBJ2-7, the full variable domain reads DGGITQSPKYLFRKEGQNVTLSCEQNLNHDAMYWYRQDPGQGLRLIYYSQIVNDFQKGDIAEGYSVSREKKESFPLTVTSAQKNPTAFYLCASSAQTGTYEQYFGPGTRLTVT.

The chain recombines TRBV28 with TRBJ1-5; D unclear. Trimming cost V 3 bases and J 7 bases, with 4 bases left between them. This CDR3 contains 11 residues. Germline V gives CDR1 MDHEN, CDR2 SYDVKM. The CDR3 reads CASSLEQPQHF. CDR3 bases: TGTGCCAGCAGTTTGGAACAGCCCCAGCATTTT.

About this clone: Other DNA sequences of this sample code for an identical CDR3. The V call is TRBV7-2, the J call TRBJ2-3; a possible D gene is TRBD2 (5 bases). The germline CDR1 and CDR2 sequences are SGHTA and FQGNSA. Trimming cost V 2 bases and J 2 bases, with 8 bases left between them. This CDR3 comprises 14 residues. The CDR3 is CASSLTRDTDTQYF. The CDR3, as DNA: TGTGCCAGCAGCTTAACGAGGGACACAGATACGCAGTATTTT.

The V call is TRBV7-3, the J call TRBJ2-1; no clear D gene. Trimming removed 2 bases at V and 9 bases at J, with 11 bases between. This CDR3 is built from 13 residues. Germline values: CDR1 SGHTA, CDR2 FQGTGA. The CDR3 sequence: CASSLLSIGEQFF. The CDR3 DNA reads as TGTGCCAGCAGCTTACTTAGCATCGGTGAGCAGTTCTTC.

This clone was seen a few times. This chain joins TRBV6-4 and TRBJ2-3, with 9 bases matching TRBD2. J lost 3 bases, V lost 5 bases, and 0 bases had no gene match. Germline V gives CDR1 MRHNA, CDR2 SNTAGT. The CDR3 extends over 13 amino acids. CDR3 sequence reads: CASSLAGTDTQYF. CDR3 DNA sequence: TGTGCCAGCAGTCTAGCGGGGACAGATACGCAGTATTTT.

The chain has TRBV30 and TRBJ2-2; 7 nucleotides agree with TRBD1. Germline lookup yields CDR1 GTSNPN and CDR2 SVGIG (reference sequence). The CDR3 consists of 12 residues. V lost 3 bases and J lost 6; bases outside the gene matches: 1. CDR3 in amino acids: CAWRGGPGELFF. CDR3 nucleotide sequence: TGTGCCTGGAGAGGGGGCCCCGGGGAGCTGTTTTTT.

CDR3 DNA sequence: TGTGCCAGCAGCTTCTCCGGGGGGGGAACCGGGGAGCTGTTTTTT. Encoded protein: CASSFSGGGTGELFF. The V call is TRBV7-9, the J call TRBJ2-2; 8 nucleotides agree with TRBD2. The V gene end was trimmed by 3 bases and the J gene end by 5 bases; junction bases not matched to a gene: 5. Germline-derived CDR1 and CDR2 are SEHNR and FQNEAQ (reference sequence). This CDR3 has 15 residues.

The DNA of the CDR3 is TGTGCCAGCGGTAACACCGGGGAGCTGTTTTTT. It specifies CASGNTGELFF. The chain couples TRBV6-1 to TRBJ2-2; D call uncertain. V was shortened by 8 bases and J by 2 bases, with 3 bases between the two germline ends. CDR3 length: 11 residues. The germline gives CDR1 MNHNS, CDR2 SASEGT.

This clone was picked up a small number of times. The V gene is TRBV6-5, the J gene TRBJ2-7, with 7 bases lining up with TRBD1. The CDR3 consists of 14 residues. V shed 5 bases and J 7 bases; nucleotides not matched to a gene: 11. Germline-derived CDR1 and CDR2 are MNHEY and SVGAGI. CDR3 sequence reads: CASSKPQGTREQYF. The CDR3 DNA follows: TGTGCCAGCAGTAAACCACAGGGGACCCGGGAGCAGTACTTC.

This clone appeared a single time. J is TRBJ2-2 and V is TRBV5-1; D uncertain. The CDR3 covers 14 residues. V was clipped by 4 bases and J by 6 bases, with 13 bases between them. From germline, CDR1 is SGHRS and CDR2 YFSETQ. The DNA of the CDR3 is TGCGCCAGCAGCCGAGACCTTGTATCCGGGGAGCTGTTTTTT. Protein product: CASSRDLVSGELFF.

The V and J genes are TRBV4-1 and TRBJ2-5; 10 bases are shared with TRBD1. There are 16 residues in the CDR3. From germline, CDR1 is MGHRA and CDR2 YSYEKL. V dropped 1 base and J dropped 4; count of bases not matched to a gene: 6. This CDR3 reads CASSQGTTGGRETQYF. The CDR3 DNA is TGCGCCAGCAGCCAAGGTACGACAGGGGGCCGAGAGACCCAGTACTTC.

This clone was found a few times. This sequence joins TRBV5-5 and TRBJ2-2; D uncertain. V shed 3 bases and J shed 8 bases, with 8 bases lying between them. The CDR3 totals 12 residues. Germline loops: CDR1 SGHKS, CDR2 YYEKEE (reference sequence). In DNA form, the CDR3 reads TGTGCCAGCAGCTGGCTGGGAGGGGAGCTGTTTTTT. Translated: CASSWLGGELFF.

V gene TRBV18 combines with J gene TRBJ1-1, with unresolved D. The CDR3 spans 14 residues. Per the germline V gene, CDR1 is KGHSH and CDR2 is LQKENI. Trimming took 6 bases from V and 1 from J, leaving 12 bases between them. CDR3 protein: CASSLTRENTEAFF. CDR3 DNA: TGTGCCAGCTCGCTCACAAGGGAGAACACTGAAGCTTTCTTT.

The chain recombines TRBV6-1 with TRBJ1-1, with D maybe TRBD1 (5 bases). V was clipped by 8 bases and J by 1 base, with 14 bases between them. This CDR3 contains 14 residues. Germline V gives CDR1 MNHNS, CDR2 SASEGT. The CDR3 region is CASEPGTSNTEAFF. The DNA of the CDR3 is TGTGCCAGCGAACCCGGGACCTCGAACACTGAAGCTTTCTTT.